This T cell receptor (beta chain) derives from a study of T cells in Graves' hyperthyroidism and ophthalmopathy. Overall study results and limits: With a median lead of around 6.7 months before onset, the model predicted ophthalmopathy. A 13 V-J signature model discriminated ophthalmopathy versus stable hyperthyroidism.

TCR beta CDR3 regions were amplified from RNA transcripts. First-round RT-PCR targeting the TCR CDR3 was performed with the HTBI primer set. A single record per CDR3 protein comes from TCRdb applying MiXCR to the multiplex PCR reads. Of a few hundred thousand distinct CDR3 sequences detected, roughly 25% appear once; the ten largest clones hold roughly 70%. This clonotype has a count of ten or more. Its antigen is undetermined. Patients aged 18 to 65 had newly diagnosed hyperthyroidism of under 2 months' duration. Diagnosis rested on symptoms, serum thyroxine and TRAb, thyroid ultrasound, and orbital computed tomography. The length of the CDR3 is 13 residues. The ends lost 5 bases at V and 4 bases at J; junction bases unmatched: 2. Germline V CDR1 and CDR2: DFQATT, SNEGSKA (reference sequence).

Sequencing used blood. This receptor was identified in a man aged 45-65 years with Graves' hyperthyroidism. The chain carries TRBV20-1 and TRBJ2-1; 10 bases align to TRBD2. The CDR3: CSAGTSAYNEQFF. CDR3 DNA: TGCAGTGCTGGGACTAGCGCATACAATGAGCAGTTCTTC.